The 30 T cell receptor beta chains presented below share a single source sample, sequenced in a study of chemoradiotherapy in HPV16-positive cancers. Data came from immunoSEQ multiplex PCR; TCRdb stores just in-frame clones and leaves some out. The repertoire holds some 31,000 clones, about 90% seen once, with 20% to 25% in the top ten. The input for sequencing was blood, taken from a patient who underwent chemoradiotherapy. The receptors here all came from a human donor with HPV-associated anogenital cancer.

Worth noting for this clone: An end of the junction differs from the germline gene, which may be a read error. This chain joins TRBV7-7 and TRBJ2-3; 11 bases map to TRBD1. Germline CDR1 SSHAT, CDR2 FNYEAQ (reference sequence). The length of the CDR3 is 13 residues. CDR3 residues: CASSWDRGDTQYF. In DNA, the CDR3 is TGTGCTAGCAGCTGGGACAGGGGGGATACGCAGTATTTT.

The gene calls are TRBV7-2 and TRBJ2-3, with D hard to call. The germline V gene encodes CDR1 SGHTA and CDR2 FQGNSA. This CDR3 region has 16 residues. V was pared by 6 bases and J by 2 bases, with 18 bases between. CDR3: CASSLDLRNPTDTQYF. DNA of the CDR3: TGTGCCAGCAGTCTAGATCTGCGGAACCCCACAGATACGCAGTATTTT.

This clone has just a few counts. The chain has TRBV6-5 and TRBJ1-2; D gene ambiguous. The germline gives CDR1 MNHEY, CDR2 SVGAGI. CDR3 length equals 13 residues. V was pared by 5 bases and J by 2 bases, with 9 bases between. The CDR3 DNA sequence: TGTGCCAGCAGTAGCCCGGGGAACTATGGCTACACCTTC. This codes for CASSSPGNYGYTF.

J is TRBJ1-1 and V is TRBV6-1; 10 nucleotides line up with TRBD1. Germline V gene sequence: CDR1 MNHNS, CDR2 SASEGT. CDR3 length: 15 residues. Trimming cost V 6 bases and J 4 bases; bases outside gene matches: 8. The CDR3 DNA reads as TGTGCCAGCAGAGCCGGGACAGGGGTGGTCACTGAAGCTTTCTTT. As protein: CASRAGTGVVTEAFF.

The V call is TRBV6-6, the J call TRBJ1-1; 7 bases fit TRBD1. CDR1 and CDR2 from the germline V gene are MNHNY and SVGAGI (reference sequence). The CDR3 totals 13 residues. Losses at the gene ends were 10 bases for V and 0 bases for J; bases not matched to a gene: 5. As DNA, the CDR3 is TGTGCCACAGGGACAGACATGAACACTGAAGCTTTCTTT. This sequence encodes CATGTDMNTEAFF.

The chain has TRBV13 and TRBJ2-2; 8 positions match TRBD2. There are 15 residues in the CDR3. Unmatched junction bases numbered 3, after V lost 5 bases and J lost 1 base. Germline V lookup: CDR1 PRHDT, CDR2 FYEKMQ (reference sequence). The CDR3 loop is CASSPGGVNTGELFF. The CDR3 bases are TGTGCCAGCAGCCCGGGGGGGGTGAACACCGGGGAGCTGTTTTTT.

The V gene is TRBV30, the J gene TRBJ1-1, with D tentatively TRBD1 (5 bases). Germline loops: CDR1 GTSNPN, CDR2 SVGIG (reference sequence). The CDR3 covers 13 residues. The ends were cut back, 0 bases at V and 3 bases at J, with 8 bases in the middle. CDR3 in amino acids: CAWSVRGYTEAFF. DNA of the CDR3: TGTGCCTGGAGTGTCCGGGGGTACACTGAAGCTTTCTTT.

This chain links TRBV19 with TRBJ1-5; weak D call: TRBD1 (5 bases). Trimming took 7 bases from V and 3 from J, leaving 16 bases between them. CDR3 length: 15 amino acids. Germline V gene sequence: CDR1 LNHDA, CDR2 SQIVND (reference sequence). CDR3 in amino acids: CASKGGGVFNQPQHF. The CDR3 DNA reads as TGTGCCAGTAAAGGTGGAGGGGTGTTCAATCAGCCCCAGCATTTT.

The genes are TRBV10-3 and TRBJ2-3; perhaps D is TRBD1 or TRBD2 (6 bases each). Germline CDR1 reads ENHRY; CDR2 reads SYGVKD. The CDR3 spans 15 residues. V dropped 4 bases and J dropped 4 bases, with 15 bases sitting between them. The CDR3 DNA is TGTGCCATCAGTGGAACGGGGGCCCGGCCAGATACGCAGTATTTT. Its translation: CAISGTGARPDTQYF.

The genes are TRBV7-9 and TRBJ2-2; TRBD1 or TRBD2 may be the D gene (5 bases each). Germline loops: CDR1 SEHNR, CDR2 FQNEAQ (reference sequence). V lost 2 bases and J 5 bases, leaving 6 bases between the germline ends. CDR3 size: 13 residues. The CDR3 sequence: CASSLWGTGELFF. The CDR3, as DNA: TGTGCCAGCAGCTTATGGGGGACCGGGGAGCTGTTTTTT. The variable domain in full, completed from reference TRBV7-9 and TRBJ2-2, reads DTGVSQNPRHKITKRGQNVTFRCDPISEHNRLYWYRQTLGQGPEFLTYFQNEAQLEKSRLLSDRFSAERPKGSFSTLEIQRTEQGDSAMYLCASSLWGTGELFFGEGSRLTVL.

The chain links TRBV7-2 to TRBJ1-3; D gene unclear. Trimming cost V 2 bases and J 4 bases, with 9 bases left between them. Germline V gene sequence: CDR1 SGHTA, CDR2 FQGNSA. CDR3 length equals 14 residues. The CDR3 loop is CASSLWTVGNTIYF. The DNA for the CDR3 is TGTGCCAGCAGCTTATGGACCGTAGGAAACACCATATATTTT.

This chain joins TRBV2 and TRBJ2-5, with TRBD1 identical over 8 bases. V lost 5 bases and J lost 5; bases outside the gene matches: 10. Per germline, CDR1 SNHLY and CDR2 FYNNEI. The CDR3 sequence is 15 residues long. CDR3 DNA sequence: TGTGCCAGCAGTTATCCGGGACAGGCGCGGGAGACCCAGTACTTC. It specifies CASSYPGQARETQYF.

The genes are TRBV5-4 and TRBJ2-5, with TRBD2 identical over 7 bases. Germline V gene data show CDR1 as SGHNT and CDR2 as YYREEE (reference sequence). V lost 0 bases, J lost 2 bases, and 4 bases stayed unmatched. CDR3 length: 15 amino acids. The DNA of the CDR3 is TGTGCCAGCAGCTTGGCTGGGAGGGGACAAGAGACCCAGTACTTC. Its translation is CASSLAGRGQETQYF.

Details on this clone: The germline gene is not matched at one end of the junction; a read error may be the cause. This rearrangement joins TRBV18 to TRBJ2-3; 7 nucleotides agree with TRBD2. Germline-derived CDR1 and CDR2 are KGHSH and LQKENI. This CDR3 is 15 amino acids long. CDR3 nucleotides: TGTGCCAGCTCACCACCGGGCGGGAGCAGAGATACGCAGTATTTT. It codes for CASSPPGGSRDTQYF. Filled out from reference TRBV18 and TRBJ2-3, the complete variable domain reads NAGVMQNPRHLVRRRGQEARLRCSPMKGHSHVYWYRQLPEEGLKFMVYLQKENIIDESGMPKERFSAEFPKEGPSILRIQQVVRGDSAAYFCASSPPGGSRDTQYFGPGTRLTVL.

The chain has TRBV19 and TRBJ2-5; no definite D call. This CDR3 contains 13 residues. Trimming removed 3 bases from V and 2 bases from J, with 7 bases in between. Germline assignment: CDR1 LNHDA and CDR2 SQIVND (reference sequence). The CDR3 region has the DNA TGTGCCAGTAGTATTACAGCACAAGAGACCCAGTACTTC. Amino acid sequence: CASSITAQETQYF.

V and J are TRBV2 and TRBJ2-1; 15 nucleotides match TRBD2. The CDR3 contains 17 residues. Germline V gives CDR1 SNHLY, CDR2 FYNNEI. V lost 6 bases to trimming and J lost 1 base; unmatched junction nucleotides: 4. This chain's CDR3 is CASRGTSGGISYNEQFF. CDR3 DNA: TGTGCCAGCAGGGGGACTAGCGGGGGGATTTCCTACAATGAGCAGTTCTTC.

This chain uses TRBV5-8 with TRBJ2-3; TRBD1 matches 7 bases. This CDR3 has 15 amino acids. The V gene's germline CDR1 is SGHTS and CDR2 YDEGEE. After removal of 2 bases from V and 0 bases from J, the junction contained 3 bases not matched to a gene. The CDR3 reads CASSLGGISTDTQYF. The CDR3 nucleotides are TGTGCCAGCAGCTTAGGGGGCATCAGCACAGATACGCAGTATTTT.

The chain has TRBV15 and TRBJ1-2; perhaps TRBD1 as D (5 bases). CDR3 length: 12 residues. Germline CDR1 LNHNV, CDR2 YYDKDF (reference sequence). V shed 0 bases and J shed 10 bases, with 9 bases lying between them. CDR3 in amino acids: CATSRDDSSYTF. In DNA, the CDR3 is TGTGCCACCAGCAGAGATGACAGCTCCTACACCTTC.

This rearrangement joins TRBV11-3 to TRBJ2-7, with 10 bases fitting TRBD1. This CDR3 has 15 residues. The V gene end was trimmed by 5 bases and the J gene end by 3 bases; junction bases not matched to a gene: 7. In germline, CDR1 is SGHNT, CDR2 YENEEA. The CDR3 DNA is TGTGCCAGCAGCCTGAACGGACAGGGGGGCTACGAGCAGTACTTC. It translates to CASSLNGQGGYEQYF.

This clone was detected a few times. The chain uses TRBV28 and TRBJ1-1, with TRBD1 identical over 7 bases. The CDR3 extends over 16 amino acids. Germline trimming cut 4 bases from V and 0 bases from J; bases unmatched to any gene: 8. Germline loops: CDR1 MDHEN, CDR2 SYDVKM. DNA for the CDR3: TGTGCCAGCAGTTCAGTGATGGACAGGATGAACACTGAAGCTTTCTTT. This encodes CASSSVMDRMNTEAFF.

CDR3 DNA sequence: TGTGCCAGCAGGGATTCTGGGAACTCCTACAATGAGCAGTTCTTC. Residues: CASRDSGNSYNEQFF. The J gene is TRBJ2-1, the V gene TRBV6-1, with D unclear. V shed 6 bases and J shed 0 bases, with 12 bases lying between them. The CDR3 covers 15 residues. CDR1 is MNHNS, CDR2 SASEGT, per germline.

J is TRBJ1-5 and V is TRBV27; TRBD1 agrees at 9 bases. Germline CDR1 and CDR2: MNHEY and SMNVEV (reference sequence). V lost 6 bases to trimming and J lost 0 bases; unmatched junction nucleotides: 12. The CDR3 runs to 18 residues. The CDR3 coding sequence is TGTGCCAGCAGCAAGGACAGGGGAAGGTCCTATAGCAATCAGCCCCAGCATTTT. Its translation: CASSKDRGRSYSNQPQHF.

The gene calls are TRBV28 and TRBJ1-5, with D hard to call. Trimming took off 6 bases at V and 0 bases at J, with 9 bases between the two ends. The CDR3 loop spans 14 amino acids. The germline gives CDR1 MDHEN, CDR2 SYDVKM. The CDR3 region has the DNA TGTGCCAGCAGCGCAGAGTATAGCAATCAGCCCCAGCATTTT. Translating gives CASSAEYSNQPQHF.

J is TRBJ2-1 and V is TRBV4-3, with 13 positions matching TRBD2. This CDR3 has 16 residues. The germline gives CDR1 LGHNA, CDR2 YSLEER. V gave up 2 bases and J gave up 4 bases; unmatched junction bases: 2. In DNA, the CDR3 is TGCGCCAGCAGCCAACCGGGACTAGCGGGGTACAATGAGCAGTTCTTC. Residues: CASSQPGLAGYNEQFF.

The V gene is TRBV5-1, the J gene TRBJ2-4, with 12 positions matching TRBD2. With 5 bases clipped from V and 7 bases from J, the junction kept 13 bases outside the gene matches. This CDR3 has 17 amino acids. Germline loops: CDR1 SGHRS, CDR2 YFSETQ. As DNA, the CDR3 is TGCGCCAGCAGTCCAACCTCTAGCGGGGGGGCTGGGAACATTCAGTACTTC. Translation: CASSPTSSGGAGNIQYF.

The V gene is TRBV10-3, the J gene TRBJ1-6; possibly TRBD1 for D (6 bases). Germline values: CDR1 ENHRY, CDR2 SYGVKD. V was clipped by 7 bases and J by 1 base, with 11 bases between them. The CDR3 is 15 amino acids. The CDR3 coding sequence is TGTGCCATCAACGAGGGGGAATCCTATAATTCACCCCTCCACTTT. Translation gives CAINEGESYNSPLHF.

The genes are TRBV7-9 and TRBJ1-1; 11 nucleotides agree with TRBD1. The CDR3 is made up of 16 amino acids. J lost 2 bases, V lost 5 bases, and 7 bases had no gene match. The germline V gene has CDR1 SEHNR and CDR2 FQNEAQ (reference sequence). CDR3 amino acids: CASSPGTGGYNTEAFF. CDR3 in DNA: TGTGCCAGCAGCCCCGGGACAGGGGGTTACAACACTGAAGCTTTCTTT.

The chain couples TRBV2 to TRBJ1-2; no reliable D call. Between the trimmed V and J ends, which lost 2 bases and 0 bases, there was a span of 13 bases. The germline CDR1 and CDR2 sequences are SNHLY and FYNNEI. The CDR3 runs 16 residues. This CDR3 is CASSESAGSPNYGYTF. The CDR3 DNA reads TGTGCCAGCAGTGAATCGGCGGGATCCCCTAACTATGGCTACACCTTC. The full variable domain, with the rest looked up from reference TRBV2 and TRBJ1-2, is EPEVTQTPSHQVTQMGQEVILRCVPISNHLYFYWYRQILGQKVEFLVSFYNNEISEKSEIFDDQFSVERPDGSNFTLKIRSTKLEDSAMYFCASSESAGSPNYGYTFGSGTRLTVV.

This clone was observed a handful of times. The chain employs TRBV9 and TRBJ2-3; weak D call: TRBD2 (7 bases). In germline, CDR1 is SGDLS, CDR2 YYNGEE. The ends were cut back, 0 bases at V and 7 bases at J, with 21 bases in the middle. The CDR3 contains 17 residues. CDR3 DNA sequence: TGTGCCAGCAGCGTAGCCCAGGATTGGCGGGGGCTATATACGCAGTATTTT. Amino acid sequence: CASSVAQDWRGLYTQYF.

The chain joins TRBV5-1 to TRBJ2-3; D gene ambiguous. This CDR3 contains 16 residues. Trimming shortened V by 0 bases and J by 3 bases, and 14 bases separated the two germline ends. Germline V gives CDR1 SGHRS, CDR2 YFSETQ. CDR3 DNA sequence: TGCGCCAGCAGCTTGGCCATGACGGTTGGTACAGATACGCAGTATTTT. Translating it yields CASSLAMTVGTDTQYF.